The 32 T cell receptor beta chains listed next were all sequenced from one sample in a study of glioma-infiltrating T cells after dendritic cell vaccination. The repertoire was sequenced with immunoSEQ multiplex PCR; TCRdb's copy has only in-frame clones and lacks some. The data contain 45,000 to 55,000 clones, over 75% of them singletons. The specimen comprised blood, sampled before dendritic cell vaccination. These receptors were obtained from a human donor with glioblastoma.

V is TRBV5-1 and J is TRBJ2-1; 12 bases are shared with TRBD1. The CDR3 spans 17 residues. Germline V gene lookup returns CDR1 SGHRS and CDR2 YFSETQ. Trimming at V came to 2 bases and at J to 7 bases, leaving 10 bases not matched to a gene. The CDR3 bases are TGCGCCAGCAGCTTATTACATCCGGGACAGGGGGCGAATGAGCAGTTCTTC. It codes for CASSLLHPGQGANEQFF.

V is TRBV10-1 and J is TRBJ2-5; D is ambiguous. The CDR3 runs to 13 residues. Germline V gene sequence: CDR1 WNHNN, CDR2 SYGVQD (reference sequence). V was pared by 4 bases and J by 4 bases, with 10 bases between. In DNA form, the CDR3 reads TGCGCCAGCAGTGGAAACGAGAGAGAGACCCAGTACTTC. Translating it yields CASSGNERETQYF.

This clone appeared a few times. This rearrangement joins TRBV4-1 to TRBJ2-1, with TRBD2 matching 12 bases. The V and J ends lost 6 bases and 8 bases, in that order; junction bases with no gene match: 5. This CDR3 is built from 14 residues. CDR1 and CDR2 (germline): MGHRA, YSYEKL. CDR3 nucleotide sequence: TGCGCCAGCAGGCAGACTAGCGGGAGCCATGAGCAGTTCTTC. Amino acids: CASRQTSGSHEQFF.

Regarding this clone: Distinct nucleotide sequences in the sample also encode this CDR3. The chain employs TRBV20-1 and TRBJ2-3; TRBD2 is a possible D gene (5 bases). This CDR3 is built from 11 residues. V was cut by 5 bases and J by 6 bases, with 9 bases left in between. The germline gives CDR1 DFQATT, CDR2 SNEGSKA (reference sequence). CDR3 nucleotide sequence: TGCAGTGCTGGGAGTGGTGATACGCAGTATTTT. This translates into CSAGSGDTQYF.

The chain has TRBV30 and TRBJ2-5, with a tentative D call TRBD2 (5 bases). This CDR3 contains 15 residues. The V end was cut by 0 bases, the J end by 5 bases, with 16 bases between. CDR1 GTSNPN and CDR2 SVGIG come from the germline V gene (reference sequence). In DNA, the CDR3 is TGTGCCTGGAGTGTACTCGATAGTCTAGCCGAGACCCAGTACTTC. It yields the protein CAWSVLDSLAETQYF.

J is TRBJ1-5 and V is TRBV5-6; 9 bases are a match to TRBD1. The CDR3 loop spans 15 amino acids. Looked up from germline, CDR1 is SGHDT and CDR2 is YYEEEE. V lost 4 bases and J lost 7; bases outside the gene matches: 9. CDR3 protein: CASSTRDRDGQPQHF. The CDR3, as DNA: TGTGCCAGCAGCACCCGGGACAGGGATGGGCAGCCCCAGCATTTT.

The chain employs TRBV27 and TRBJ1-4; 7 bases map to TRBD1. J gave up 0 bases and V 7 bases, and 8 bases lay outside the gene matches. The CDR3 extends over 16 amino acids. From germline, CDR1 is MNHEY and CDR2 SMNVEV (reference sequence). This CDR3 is CASKPDRKATNEKLFF. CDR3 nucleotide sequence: TGTGCCAGCAAACCGGACAGGAAAGCAACTAATGAAAAACTGTTTTTT. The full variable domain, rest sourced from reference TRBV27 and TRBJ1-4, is EAQVTQNPRYLITVTGKKLTVTCSQNMNHEYMSWYRQDPGLGLRQIYYSMNVEVTDKGDVPEGYKVSRKEKRNFPLILESPSPNQTSLYFCASKPDRKATNEKLFFGSGTQLSVL.

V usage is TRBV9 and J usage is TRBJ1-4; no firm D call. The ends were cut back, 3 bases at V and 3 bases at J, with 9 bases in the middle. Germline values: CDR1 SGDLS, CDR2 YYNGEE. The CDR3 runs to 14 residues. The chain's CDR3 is CASSADLANEKLFF. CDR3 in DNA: TGTGCCAGCAGCGCGGACTTGGCTAATGAAAAACTGTTTTTT.

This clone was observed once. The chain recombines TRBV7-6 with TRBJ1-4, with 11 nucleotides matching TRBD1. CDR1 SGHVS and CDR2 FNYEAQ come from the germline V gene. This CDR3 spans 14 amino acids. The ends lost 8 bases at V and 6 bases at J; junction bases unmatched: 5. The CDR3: CASSDRGRDEKLFF. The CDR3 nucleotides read TGTGCCAGCTCGGACAGGGGGCGAGATGAAAAACTGTTTTTT.

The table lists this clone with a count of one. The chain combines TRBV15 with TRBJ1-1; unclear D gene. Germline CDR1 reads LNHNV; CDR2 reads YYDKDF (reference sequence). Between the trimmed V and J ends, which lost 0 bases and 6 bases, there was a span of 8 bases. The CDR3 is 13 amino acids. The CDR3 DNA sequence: TGTGCCACCAGCAGAGATTGGCGGTCTGAAGCTTTCTTT. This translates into CATSRDWRSEAFF.

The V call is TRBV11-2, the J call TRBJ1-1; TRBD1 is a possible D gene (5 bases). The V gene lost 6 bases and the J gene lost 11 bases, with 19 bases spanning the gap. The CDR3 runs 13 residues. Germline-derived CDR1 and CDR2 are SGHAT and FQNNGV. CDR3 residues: CASSPSTGTWAFF. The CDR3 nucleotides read TGTGCCAGCAGTCCTTCTACAGGTACTTGGGCTTTCTTT.

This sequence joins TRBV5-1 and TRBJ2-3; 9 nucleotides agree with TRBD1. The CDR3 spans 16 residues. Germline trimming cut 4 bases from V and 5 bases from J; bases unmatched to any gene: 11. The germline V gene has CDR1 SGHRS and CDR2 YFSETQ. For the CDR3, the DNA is TGCGCCAGCAGCCTAAATCCGGGACAGGGAGAAGATACGCAGTATTTT. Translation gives CASSLNPGQGEDTQYF.

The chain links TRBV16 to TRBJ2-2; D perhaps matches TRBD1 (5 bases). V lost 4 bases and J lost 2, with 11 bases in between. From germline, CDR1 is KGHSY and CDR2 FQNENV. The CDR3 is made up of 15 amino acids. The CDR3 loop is CASSLTGANTGELFF. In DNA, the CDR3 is TGTGCCAGCAGCCTCACAGGAGCCAACACCGGGGAGCTGTTTTTT.

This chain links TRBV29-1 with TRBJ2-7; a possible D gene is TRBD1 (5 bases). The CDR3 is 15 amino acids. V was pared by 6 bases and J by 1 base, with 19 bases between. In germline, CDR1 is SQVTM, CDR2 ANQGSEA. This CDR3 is CSVELPKGISYEQYF. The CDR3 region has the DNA TGCAGCGTCGAACTTCCGAAGGGGATTTCCTACGAGCAGTACTTC.

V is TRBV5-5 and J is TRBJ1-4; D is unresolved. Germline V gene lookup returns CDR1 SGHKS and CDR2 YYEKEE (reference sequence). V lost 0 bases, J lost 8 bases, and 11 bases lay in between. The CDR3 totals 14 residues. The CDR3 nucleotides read TGTGCCAGCAGCTTGGATGGCAGACTAGAAAAACTGTTTTTT. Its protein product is CASSLDGRLEKLFF. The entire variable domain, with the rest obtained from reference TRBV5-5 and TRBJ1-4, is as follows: DAGVTQSPTHLIKTRGQQVTLRCSPISGHKSVSWYQQVLGQGPQFIFQYYEKEERGRGNFPDRFSARQFPNYSSELNVNALLLGDSALYLCASSLDGRLEKLFFGSGTQLSVL.

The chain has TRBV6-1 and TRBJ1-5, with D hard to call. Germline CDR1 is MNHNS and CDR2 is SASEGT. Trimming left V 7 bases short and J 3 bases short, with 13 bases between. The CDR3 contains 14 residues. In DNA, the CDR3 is TGTGCCAGCACCCTTGGAGGGAACAATCAGCCCCAGCATTTT. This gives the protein CASTLGGNNQPQHF.

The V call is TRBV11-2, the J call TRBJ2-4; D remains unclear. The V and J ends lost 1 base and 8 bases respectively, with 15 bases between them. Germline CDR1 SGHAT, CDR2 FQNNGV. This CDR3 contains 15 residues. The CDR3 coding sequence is TGTGCCAGCAGCTTAGGCGCAGGCCAACGTGACATTCAGTACTTC. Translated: CASSLGAGQRDIQYF.

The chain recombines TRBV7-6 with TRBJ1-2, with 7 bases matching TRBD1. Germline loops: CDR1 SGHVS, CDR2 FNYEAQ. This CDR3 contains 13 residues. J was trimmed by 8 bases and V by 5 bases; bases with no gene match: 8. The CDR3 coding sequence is TGTGCCAGCAGCCCCACAGGGGTATGGGGCTACACCTTC. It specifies CASSPTGVWGYTF.

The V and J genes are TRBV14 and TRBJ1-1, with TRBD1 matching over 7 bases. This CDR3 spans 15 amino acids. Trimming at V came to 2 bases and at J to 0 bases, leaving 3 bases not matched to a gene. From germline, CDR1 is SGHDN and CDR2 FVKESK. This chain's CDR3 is CASSQRTGMNTEAFF. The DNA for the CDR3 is TGTGCCAGCAGCCAAAGGACAGGTATGAACACTGAAGCTTTCTTT.

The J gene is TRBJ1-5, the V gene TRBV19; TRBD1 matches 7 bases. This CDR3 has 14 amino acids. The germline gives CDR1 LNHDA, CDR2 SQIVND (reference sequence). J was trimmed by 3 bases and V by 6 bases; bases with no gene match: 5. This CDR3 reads CASRQGLDNQPQHF. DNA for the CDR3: TGTGCCAGTAGACAGGGGTTGGACAATCAGCCCCAGCATTTT.

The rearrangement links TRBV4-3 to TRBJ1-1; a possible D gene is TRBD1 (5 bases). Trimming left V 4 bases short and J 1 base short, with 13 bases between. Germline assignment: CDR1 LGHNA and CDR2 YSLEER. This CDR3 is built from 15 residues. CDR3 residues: CASSPPGLPNTEAFF. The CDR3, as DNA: TGCGCCAGCAGCCCCCCGGGACTCCCGAACACTGAAGCTTTCTTT.

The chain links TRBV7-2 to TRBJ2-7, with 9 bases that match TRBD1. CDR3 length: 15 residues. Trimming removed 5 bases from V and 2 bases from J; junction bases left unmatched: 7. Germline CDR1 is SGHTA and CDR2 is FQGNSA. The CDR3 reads CASSLTTGGTYEQYF. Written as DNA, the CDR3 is TGTGCCAGCAGCCTCACTACAGGGGGCACCTACGAGCAGTACTTC.

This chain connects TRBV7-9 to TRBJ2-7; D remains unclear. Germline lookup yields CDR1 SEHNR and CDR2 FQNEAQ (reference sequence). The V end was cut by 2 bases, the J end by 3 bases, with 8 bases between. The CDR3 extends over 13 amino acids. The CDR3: CASSLSGGYEQYF. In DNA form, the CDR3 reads TGTGCCAGCAGCTTATCCGGCGGCTACGAGCAGTACTTC.

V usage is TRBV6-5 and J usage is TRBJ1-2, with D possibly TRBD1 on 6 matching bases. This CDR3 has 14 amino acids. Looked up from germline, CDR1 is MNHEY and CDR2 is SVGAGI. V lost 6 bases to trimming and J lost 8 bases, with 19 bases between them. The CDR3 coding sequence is TGTGCCAGCAGACAGACAGGTGGAAATGCCGGCTACACCTTC. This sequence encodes CASRQTGGNAGYTF.

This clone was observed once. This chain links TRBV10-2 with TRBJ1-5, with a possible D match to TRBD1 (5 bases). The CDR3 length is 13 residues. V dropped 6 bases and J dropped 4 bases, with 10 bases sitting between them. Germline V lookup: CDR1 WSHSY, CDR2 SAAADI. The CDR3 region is CASRTDKNQPQHF. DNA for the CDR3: TGCGCCAGCAGGACAGACAAGAATCAGCCCCAGCATTTT.

The CDR3 region has the DNA TGTGCCAGCAGCACCACCCGAGGGACCGGGGAGCTGTTTTTT. Residues: CASSTTRGTGELFF. The rearrangement links TRBV7-6 to TRBJ2-2; D may be TRBD2 (5 bases). Between the trimmed V and J ends, which lost 5 bases and 5 bases, there was a span of 12 bases. CDR1 and CDR2 (germline): SGHVS, FNYEAQ. The CDR3 is made up of 14 amino acids.

DNA for the CDR3: TGTGCCAGCAGCTTAGCAAATGGGGGGACTGGCTACACCTTC. This sequence encodes CASSLANGGTGYTF. This rearrangement joins TRBV7-9 to TRBJ1-2; D is perhaps TRBD1 (5 bases). Germline V gene sequence: CDR1 SEHNR, CDR2 FQNEAQ (reference sequence). V was cut by 0 bases and J by 7 bases, with 12 bases left in between. CDR3 length equals 14 residues.

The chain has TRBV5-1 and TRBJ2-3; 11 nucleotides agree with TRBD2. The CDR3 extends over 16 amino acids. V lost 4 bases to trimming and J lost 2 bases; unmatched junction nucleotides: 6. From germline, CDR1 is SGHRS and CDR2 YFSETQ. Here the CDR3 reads CASSPGTSGYTDTQYF. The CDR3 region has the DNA TGCGCCAGCAGCCCCGGGACTAGCGGATACACAGATACGCAGTATTTT.

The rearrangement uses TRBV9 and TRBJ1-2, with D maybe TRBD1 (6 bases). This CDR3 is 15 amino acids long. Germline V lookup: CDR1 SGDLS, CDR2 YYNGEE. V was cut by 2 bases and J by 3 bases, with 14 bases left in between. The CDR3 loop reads CASSVHREGDYGYTF. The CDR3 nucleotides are TGTGCCAGCAGCGTTCACAGGGAAGGGGACTATGGCTACACCTTC.

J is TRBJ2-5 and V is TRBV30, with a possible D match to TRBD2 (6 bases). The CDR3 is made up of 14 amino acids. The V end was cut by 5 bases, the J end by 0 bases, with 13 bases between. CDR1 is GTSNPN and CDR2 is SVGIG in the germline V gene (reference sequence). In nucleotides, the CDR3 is TGTGCCTGGCTGCGGAGGGGATACCAAGAGACCCAGTACTTC. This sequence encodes CAWLRRGYQETQYF. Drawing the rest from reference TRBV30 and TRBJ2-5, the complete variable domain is SQTIHQWPATLVQPVGSPLSLECTVEGTSNPNLYWYRQAAGRGLQLLFYSVGIGQISSEVPQNLSASRPQDRQFILSSKKLLLSDSGFYLCAWLRRGYQETQYFGPGTRLLVL.

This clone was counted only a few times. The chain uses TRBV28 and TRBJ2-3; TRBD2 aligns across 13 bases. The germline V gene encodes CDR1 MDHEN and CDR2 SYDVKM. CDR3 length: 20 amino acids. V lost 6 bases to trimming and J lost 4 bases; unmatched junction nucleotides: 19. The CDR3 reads CASRGRLAGGKIHVADTQYF. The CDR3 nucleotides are TGTGCCAGCAGGGGGCGACTAGCGGGGGGAAAAATCCACGTTGCAGATACGCAGTATTTT.

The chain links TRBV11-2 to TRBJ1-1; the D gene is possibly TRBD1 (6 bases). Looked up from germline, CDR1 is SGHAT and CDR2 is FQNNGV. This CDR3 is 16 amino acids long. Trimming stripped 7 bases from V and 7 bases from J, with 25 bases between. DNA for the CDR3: TGTGCCAGCAAATCGAGGGGCAGGGGATATCGTCTTGAAGCTTTCTTT. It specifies CASKSRGRGYRLEAFF.